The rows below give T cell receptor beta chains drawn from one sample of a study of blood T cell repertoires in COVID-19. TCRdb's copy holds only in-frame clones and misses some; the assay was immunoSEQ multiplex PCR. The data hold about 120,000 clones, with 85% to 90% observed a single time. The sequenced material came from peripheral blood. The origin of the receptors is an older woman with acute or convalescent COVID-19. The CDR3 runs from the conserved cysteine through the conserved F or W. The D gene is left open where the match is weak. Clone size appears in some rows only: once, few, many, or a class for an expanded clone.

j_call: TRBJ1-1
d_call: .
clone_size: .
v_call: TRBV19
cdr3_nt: TGTGCCAGAATAACCCCCCCGGGGGGGAGCACTGAAGCTTTCTTT
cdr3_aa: CARITPPGGSTEAFF

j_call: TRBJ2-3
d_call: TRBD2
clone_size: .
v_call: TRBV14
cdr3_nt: TGTGCCAGCAGCCAAGAAAAATTCGGGACTAAACGAACAGATACGCAGTATTTT
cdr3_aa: CASSQEKFGTKRTDTQYF

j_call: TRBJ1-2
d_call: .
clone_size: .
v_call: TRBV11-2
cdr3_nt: TGTGCCAGCAGCTTACCAGGGGATTATGGCTACACCTTC
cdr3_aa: CASSLPGDYGYTF

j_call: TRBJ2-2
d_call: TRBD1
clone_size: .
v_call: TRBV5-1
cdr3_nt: TGCGCCAGCAGCTTGGGAGGACAGGGAAATACCGGGGAGCTGTTTTTT
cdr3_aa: CASSLGGQGNTGELFF

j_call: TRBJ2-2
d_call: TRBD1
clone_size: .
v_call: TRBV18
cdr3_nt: TGTGCCAGCTCCCTCGGGACAGGGGGCGCAACCGGGGAGCTGTTTTTT
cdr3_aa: CASSLGTGGATGELFF

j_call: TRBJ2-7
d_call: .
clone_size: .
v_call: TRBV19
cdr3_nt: TGTGCCAGTAGTATAGCCGCAGCCTACGAGCAGTACTTC
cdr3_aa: CASSIAAAYEQYF

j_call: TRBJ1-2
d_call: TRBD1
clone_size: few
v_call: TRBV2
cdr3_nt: TGTGCCAGCAGGGGCACGGGACAGCTTTATGGCTACACCTTC
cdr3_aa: CASRGTGQLYGYTF

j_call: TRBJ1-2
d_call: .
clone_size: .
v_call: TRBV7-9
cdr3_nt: TGTGCCAGCAGAAACAGGGACGTCTATGGCTACACCTTC
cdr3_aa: CASRNRDVYGYTF

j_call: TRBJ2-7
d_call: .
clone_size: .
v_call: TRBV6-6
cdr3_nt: TGTGCCAGCAGTTACTCTCAACTAACCAAGCGCGGGCAGTACTTC
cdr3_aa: CASSYSQLTKRGQYF

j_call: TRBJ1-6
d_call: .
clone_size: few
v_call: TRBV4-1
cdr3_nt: TGCGCCAGCAGCCAAGGGCAGGGGAATTCACCCCTCCACTTT
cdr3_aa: CASSQGQGNSPLHF

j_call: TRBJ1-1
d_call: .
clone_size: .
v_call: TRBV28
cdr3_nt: TGTGCCAGCAGTCCAACAGGGAACATGAACACTGAAGCTTTCTTT
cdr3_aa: CASSPTGNMNTEAFF

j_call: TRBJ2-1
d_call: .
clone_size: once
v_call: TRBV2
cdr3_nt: TGTGCCAGCACCTCACAGGGCCACTCCTACAATGAGCAGTTCTTC
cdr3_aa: CASTSQGHSYNEQFF

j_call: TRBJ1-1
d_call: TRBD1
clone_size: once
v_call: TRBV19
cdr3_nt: TGTGCCAGTAGTAAAGGACAGGGCCCACTAATGACTGAAGCTTTCTTT
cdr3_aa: CASSKGQGPLMTEAFF

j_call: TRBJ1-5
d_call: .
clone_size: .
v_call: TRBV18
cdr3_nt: TGTGCCAGCTCACCCGAGACGGGGAATCAGCCCCAGCATTTT
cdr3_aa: CASSPETGNQPQHF

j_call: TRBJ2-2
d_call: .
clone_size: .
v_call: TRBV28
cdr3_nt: TGTGCCAGCACCCCAGGGGTAGGGACGGTGAACACCGGGGAGCTGTTTTTT
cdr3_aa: CASTPGVGTVNTGELFF

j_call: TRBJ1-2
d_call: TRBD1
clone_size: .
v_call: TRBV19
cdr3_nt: TGTGCCAGTTCGGTTAGGGACAGGGGGCTCGGCTACACCTTC
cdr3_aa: CASSVRDRGLGYTF

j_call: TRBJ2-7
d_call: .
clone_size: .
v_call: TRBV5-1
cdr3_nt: TGCGCCAGCAGTAGAGATAACCCCTACGAGCAGTACTTC
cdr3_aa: CASSRDNPYEQYF

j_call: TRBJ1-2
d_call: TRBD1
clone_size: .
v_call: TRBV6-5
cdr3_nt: TGTGCCAGCAGAGCCGGGACAGGGCGGTATGGCTACACCTTC
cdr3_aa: CASRAGTGRYGYTF

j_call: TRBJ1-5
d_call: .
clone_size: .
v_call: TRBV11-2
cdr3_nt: TGTGCCTCCTCAGGTGGCAATCAGCCCCAGCATTTT
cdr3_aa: CASSGGNQPQHF

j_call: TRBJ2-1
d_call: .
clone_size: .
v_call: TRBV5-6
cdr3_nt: TGTGCCAGCAGTTATACAGGTTTCAATGAGCAGTTCTTC
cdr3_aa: CASSYTGFNEQFF

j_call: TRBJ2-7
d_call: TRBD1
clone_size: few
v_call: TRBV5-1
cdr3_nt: TGCGCCAGCAGCGGCGGGACAGGGGAGAGTGAGCAGTACTTC
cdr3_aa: CASSGGTGESEQYF

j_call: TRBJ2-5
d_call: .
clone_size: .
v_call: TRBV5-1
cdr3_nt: TGCGCCAGCAGCTTGTTTAGCACGGCCCAAGAGACCCAGTACTTC
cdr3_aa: CASSLFSTAQETQYF

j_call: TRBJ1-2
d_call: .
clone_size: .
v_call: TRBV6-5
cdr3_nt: TGTGCCAGCAGTTACCAAGGGAGTGGTGGCTACACCTTC
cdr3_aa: CASSYQGSGGYTF

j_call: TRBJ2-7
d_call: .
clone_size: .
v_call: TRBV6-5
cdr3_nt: TGTGCCAGCAGTTCCCCGGGACTGTCCTCCTACGAGCAGTACTTC
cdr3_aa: CASSSPGLSSYEQYF

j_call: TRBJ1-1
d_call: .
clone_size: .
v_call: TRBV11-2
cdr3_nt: TGTGCCAGCAGCCGACAGTTGAACACTGAAGCTTTCTTT
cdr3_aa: CASSRQLNTEAFF

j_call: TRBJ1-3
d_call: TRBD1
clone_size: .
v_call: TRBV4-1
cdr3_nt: TGCGCCAGCAGCCAGACAGGGATTATTAGAAACACCATATATTTT
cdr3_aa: CASSQTGIIRNTIYF

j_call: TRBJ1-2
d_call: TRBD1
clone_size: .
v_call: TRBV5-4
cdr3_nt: TGTGCCAGCAGCTGGGACAGGGACAACTATGGCTACACCTTC
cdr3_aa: CASSWDRDNYGYTF

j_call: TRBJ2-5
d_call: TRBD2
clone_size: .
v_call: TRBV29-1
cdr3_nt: TGCAGCGCGGGACTAGCGGGGTTGTTCCAAGAGACCCAGTACTTC
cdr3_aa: CSAGLAGLFQETQYF

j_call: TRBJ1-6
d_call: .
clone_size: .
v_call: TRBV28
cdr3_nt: TGTGCCAGCAGGTCCGGGGTTAAGTCACCCCTCCACTTT
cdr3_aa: CASRSGVKSPLHF

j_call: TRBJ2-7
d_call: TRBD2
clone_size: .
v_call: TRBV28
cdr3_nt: TGTGCCAGCAGTTCTGTGGGCCGGGGGGGCCGTGACGAGCAGTACTTC
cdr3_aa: CASSSVGRGGRDEQYF